This is a list of T cell receptor beta chains from one sample in a study of beta chain features in type 1 diabetes. Libraries were prepared by immunoSEQ multiplex PCR; TCRdb keeps only in-frame clonotypes and omits some of them. The data show about 900,000 clones, roughly 15% seen once. The specimen sequenced was naive CD4+ T cells from blood. The receptors here all came from a woman younger than 35 in good health. CDR3s include the opening cysteine and the closing phenylalanine or tryptophan. Fields, in order: clone size, J gene, D gene, V gene, CDR3 protein, CDR3 DNA. The D gene is left open where the match is weak. Clone size is not always given. Where it is, it says once, few, many or a class for expanded clones.

clone_size: few
j_call: TRBJ2-1
d_call: TRBD2
v_call: TRBV4-3
cdr3_aa: CASSQELAGGREQFF
cdr3_nt: TGCGCCAGCAGCCAAGAATTAGCGGGAGGTCGTGAGCAGTTCTTC

clone_size: few
j_call: TRBJ2-7
d_call: -
v_call: TRBV18
cdr3_aa: CASSPSSSYEQYF
cdr3_nt: TGTGCCAGCTCACCATCTAGCTCCTACGAGCAGTACTTC

clone_size: -
j_call: TRBJ2-1
d_call: TRBD2
v_call: TRBV6-5
cdr3_aa: CASSYASSGSHNEQFF
cdr3_nt: TGTGCCAGCAGTTACGCATCTAGCGGGAGCCACAATGAGCAGTTCTTC

clone_size: -
j_call: TRBJ2-1
d_call: TRBD1
v_call: TRBV15
cdr3_aa: CATSRDLRDRGFF
cdr3_nt: TGTGCCACCAGCAGAGATTTACGAGACAGGGGGTTCTTC

clone_size: few
j_call: TRBJ1-4
d_call: -
v_call: TRBV7-9
cdr3_aa: CASSLQGPGEKLFF
cdr3_nt: TGTGCCAGCAGCTTACAGGGTCCCGGTGAAAAACTGTTTTTT

clone_size: few
j_call: TRBJ2-5
d_call: -
v_call: TRBV28
cdr3_aa: CASSNRETQYF
cdr3_nt: TGTGCCAGCAGTAACCGAGAGACCCAGTACTTC

clone_size: few
j_call: TRBJ1-4
d_call: TRBD1
v_call: TRBV5-6
cdr3_aa: CASSPRGPTNEKLFF
cdr3_nt: TGTGCCAGCAGCCCCAGGGGGCCCACTAATGAAAAACTGTTTTTT

clone_size: few
j_call: TRBJ2-1
d_call: TRBD1
v_call: TRBV28
cdr3_aa: CASLPGGSGNEQFF
cdr3_nt: TGTGCCAGCCTCCCAGGGGGTTCGGGCAATGAGCAGTTCTTC

clone_size: -
j_call: TRBJ2-5
d_call: -
v_call: TRBV28
cdr3_aa: CASSNQGRGETQYF
cdr3_nt: TGTGCCAGCAGTAACCAGGGTCGAGGGGAGACCCAGTACTTC

clone_size: few
j_call: TRBJ2-7
d_call: TRBD1
v_call: TRBV29-1
cdr3_aa: CSVGGQGLEQYF
cdr3_nt: TGCAGCGTAGGAGGACAGGGTCTCGAGCAGTACTTC

clone_size: few
j_call: TRBJ2-3
d_call: -
v_call: TRBV15
cdr3_aa: CATSRAISPDTQYF
cdr3_nt: TGTGCCACCAGCAGAGCAATATCCCCAGATACGCAGTATTTT

clone_size: -
j_call: TRBJ1-1
d_call: -
v_call: TRBV6-5
cdr3_aa: CASSYAGRLNTEAFF
cdr3_nt: TGTGCCAGCAGTTACGCGGGCAGACTAAACACTGAAGCTTTCTTT

clone_size: few
j_call: TRBJ1-5
d_call: -
v_call: TRBV19
cdr3_aa: CASSTLGQFQPQHF
cdr3_nt: TGTGCCAGTAGTACCCTCGGGCAGTTTCAGCCCCAGCATTTT

clone_size: few
j_call: TRBJ2-3
d_call: -
v_call: TRBV6-4
cdr3_aa: CASSTDLGDTQYF
cdr3_nt: TGTGCCAGCAGTACGGACCTGGGGGATACGCAGTATTTT

clone_size: -
j_call: TRBJ1-1
d_call: TRBD1
v_call: TRBV7-9
cdr3_aa: CASSSTGYEANTEAFF
cdr3_nt: TGTGCCAGCAGCTCGACAGGGTATGAGGCGAACACTGAAGCTTTCTTT

clone_size: few
j_call: TRBJ2-1
d_call: -
v_call: TRBV7-3
cdr3_aa: CASSSSGEQFF
cdr3_nt: TGTGCCAGCAGCAGTAGCGGTGAGCAGTTCTTC

clone_size: -
j_call: TRBJ2-7
d_call: -
v_call: TRBV28
cdr3_aa: CASSPPGYEQYF
cdr3_nt: TGTGCCAGCAGTCCTCCAGGGTACGAGCAGTACTTC

clone_size: -
j_call: TRBJ2-7
d_call: -
v_call: TRBV7-2
cdr3_aa: CASSLRLSEQYF
cdr3_nt: TGTGCCAGCAGCTTACGGCTCTCCGAGCAGTACTTC

clone_size: -
j_call: TRBJ2-3
d_call: -
v_call: TRBV6-4
cdr3_aa: CASTRGDVDF
cdr3_nt: TGTGCCAGCACGAGGGGGGACGTCGATTTT

clone_size: few
j_call: TRBJ1-5
d_call: -
v_call: TRBV7-8
cdr3_aa: CASSLSGDSNQPQHF
cdr3_nt: TGTGCCAGCAGCTTATCGGGGGATAGCAATCAGCCCCAGCATTTT

clone_size: few
j_call: TRBJ2-2
d_call: -
v_call: TRBV11-3
cdr3_aa: CASSLEGQQAGELFF
cdr3_nt: TGTGCCAGCAGCTTAGAGGGGCAGCAGGCCGGGGAGCTGTTTTTT

clone_size: few
j_call: TRBJ2-3
d_call: -
v_call: TRBV7-2
cdr3_aa: CASSFSTDAQYF
cdr3_nt: TGTGCCAGCAGCTTCTCAACAGACGCGCAGTATTTT

clone_size: few
j_call: TRBJ1-1
d_call: -
v_call: TRBV19
cdr3_aa: CASSNRASKGTEAFF
cdr3_nt: TGTGCCAGTAGTAACAGGGCCAGCAAGGGCACTGAAGCTTTCTTT

clone_size: few
j_call: TRBJ2-5
d_call: -
v_call: TRBV29-1
cdr3_aa: CSIWRGTQYF
cdr3_nt: TGCAGCATCTGGCGGGGGACCCAGTACTTC

clone_size: -
j_call: TRBJ1-1
d_call: TRBD1
v_call: TRBV6-1
cdr3_aa: CASSESHRGNTEAFF
cdr3_nt: TGTGCCAGCAGTGAATCTCACAGGGGCAACACTGAAGCTTTCTTT

clone_size: -
j_call: TRBJ1-2
d_call: -
v_call: TRBV4-3
cdr3_aa: CASHAGPGSAYGYTF
cdr3_nt: TGCGCCAGCCACGCCGGCCCCGGATCGGCCTATGGCTACACCTTC

clone_size: -
j_call: TRBJ1-2
d_call: -
v_call: TRBV13
cdr3_aa: CASSFQPNYGYTF
cdr3_nt: TGTGCCAGCAGCTTCCAGCCGAACTATGGCTACACCTTC

clone_size: few
j_call: TRBJ2-2
d_call: -
v_call: TRBV11-3
cdr3_aa: CASSLTAGELFF
cdr3_nt: TGTGCCAGCAGCTTAACGGCCGGGGAGCTGTTTTTT

clone_size: -
j_call: TRBJ2-1
d_call: -
v_call: TRBV7-3
cdr3_aa: CASSLDPPDSRYSYNEQFF
cdr3_nt: TGTGCCAGCAGCTTAGATCCCCCGGATAGCCGGTACTCCTACAATGAGCAGTTCTTC

clone_size: -
j_call: TRBJ2-7
d_call: -
v_call: TRBV15
cdr3_aa: CATSSRTFYEQYF
cdr3_nt: TGTGCCACCAGCTCACGGACCTTTTACGAGCAGTACTTC

clone_size: -
j_call: TRBJ2-2
d_call: -
v_call: TRBV27
cdr3_aa: CASRLARSRELFF
cdr3_nt: TGTGCCAGCAGACTGGCGCGATCTCGGGAGCTGTTTTTT

clone_size: few
j_call: TRBJ2-3
d_call: -
v_call: TRBV10-3
cdr3_aa: CAISVGDKGTDTQYF
cdr3_nt: TGTGCCATCAGTGTAGGGGATAAGGGCACAGATACGCAGTATTTT

clone_size: few
j_call: TRBJ1-2
d_call: -
v_call: TRBV5-4
cdr3_aa: CASSQDDYIYGYTF
cdr3_nt: TGTGCCAGCAGCCAAGACGACTACATTTATGGCTACACCTTC

clone_size: -
j_call: TRBJ1-5
d_call: TRBD1
v_call: TRBV6-1
cdr3_aa: CASSDPGQGDQPQHF
cdr3_nt: TGTGCCAGCAGTGACCCCGGACAGGGGGATCAGCCCCAGCATTTT

clone_size: -
j_call: TRBJ2-2
d_call: -
v_call: TRBV15
cdr3_aa: CATSRVPGQNTGELFF
cdr3_nt: TGTGCCACCAGCAGAGTCCCGGGACAAAACACCGGGGAGCTGTTTTTT

clone_size: -
j_call: TRBJ1-1
d_call: TRBD1
v_call: TRBV7-2
cdr3_aa: CASSPGTVNTEAFF
cdr3_nt: TGTGCCAGCAGCCCCGGGACAGTGAACACTGAAGCTTTCTTT

clone_size: -
j_call: TRBJ2-7
d_call: -
v_call: TRBV11-2
cdr3_aa: CASSLGGGAIRYEQYF
cdr3_nt: TGTGCCAGCAGCCTCGGTGGGGGGGCCATCCGATACGAGCAGTACTTC

clone_size: -
j_call: TRBJ2-6
d_call: TRBD1
v_call: TRBV2
cdr3_aa: CASSIRTGSWVSSGANVLTF
cdr3_nt: TGTGCCAGCAGTATTCGGACAGGGTCTTGGGTGAGCTCTGGGGCCAACGTCCTGACTTTC

clone_size: -
j_call: TRBJ2-1
d_call: TRBD2
v_call: TRBV15
cdr3_aa: CATSPNLAGDYNEQFF
cdr3_nt: TGTGCCACCAGCCCCAACCTAGCGGGAGACTACAATGAGCAGTTCTTC

clone_size: -
j_call: TRBJ2-3
d_call: TRBD2
v_call: TRBV6-1
cdr3_aa: CASSERRLAGTDTQYF
cdr3_nt: TGTGCCAGCAGTGAAAGGAGACTAGCCGGCACAGATACGCAGTATTTT

clone_size: few
j_call: TRBJ2-7
d_call: TRBD2
v_call: TRBV28
cdr3_aa: CASSSSSGNSYEQYF
cdr3_nt: TGTGCCAGCAGTTCCTCAAGCGGGAATTCCTACGAGCAGTACTTC

clone_size: -
j_call: TRBJ2-5
d_call: TRBD2
v_call: TRBV9
cdr3_aa: CASSPGLAEYQETQYF
cdr3_nt: TGTGCCAGCAGCCCGGGACTAGCTGAGTACCAAGAGACCCAGTACTTC

clone_size: -
j_call: TRBJ2-2
d_call: -
v_call: TRBV5-1
cdr3_aa: CASSPQGYVGAGELFF
cdr3_nt: TGCGCCAGCAGCCCCCAGGGGTACGTCGGCGCCGGGGAGCTGTTTTTT

clone_size: few
j_call: TRBJ2-4
d_call: -
v_call: TRBV7-2
cdr3_aa: CASSLGGRGHIQYF
cdr3_nt: TGTGCCAGCAGCTTAGGGGGCCGCGGGCACATTCAGTACTTC

clone_size: -
j_call: TRBJ2-2
d_call: TRBD2
v_call: TRBV28
cdr3_aa: CACRDGLAGDVGELFF
cdr3_nt: TGTGCCTGCAGGGACGGACTAGCAGGAGATGTCGGGGAGCTGTTTTTT

clone_size: -
j_call: TRBJ2-1
d_call: -
v_call: TRBV14
cdr3_aa: CASSGQRYNEQFF
cdr3_nt: TGTGCCAGCAGTGGGCAGAGATACAATGAGCAGTTCTTC

clone_size: -
j_call: TRBJ2-5
d_call: -
v_call: TRBV7-9
cdr3_aa: CASTSTTGSRWEIQETQYF
cdr3_nt: TGTGCCAGCACCTCGACCACGGGGTCCCGTTGGGAGATTCAAGAGACCCAGTACTTC

clone_size: -
j_call: TRBJ2-1
d_call: TRBD1
v_call: TRBV7-3
cdr3_aa: CASSLTGGLYNEQFF
cdr3_nt: TGTGCCAGCAGCTTAACAGGGGGCTTATACAATGAGCAGTTCTTC

clone_size: -
j_call: TRBJ2-7
d_call: TRBD2
v_call: TRBV4-2
cdr3_aa: CASSQGLAGIYEQYF
cdr3_nt: TGTGCCAGCAGCCAAGGGTTAGCGGGAATCTACGAGCAGTACTTC